Below, 7 T cell receptor beta chains from the same sample are listed, as sequenced in a study of T cell responses to AZD1222 COVID-19 vaccine. TCRdb's table, derived via immunoSEQ multiplex PCR, lists solely in-frame clones and lacks some. The profile shows about 160,000 clones, 91% of them singletons. This sample comprised peripheral blood, obtained on day 0 of AZD1222 vaccination. Receptors originate from an adult in good health.

CDR3 amino acids: CASTTGSFGTGRVRTEAFF. DNA of the CDR3: TGTGCCAGCACCACCGGGTCTTTTGGGACAGGGAGGGTGAGGACTGAAGCTTTCTTT. The rearrangement uses TRBV27 and TRBJ1-1; TRBD1 matches 9 bases. Looked up from germline, CDR1 is MNHEY and CDR2 is SMNVEV (reference sequence). CDR3 length equals 19 residues. V lost 7 bases, J lost 5 bases, and 23 bases stayed unmatched.

This chain links TRBV19 with TRBJ2-3; 7 nucleotides match TRBD1. With V trimmed by 7 bases and J by 1 base, 8 bases remained unmatched. The CDR3 contains 15 residues. Per the germline V gene, CDR1 is LNHDA and CDR2 is SQIVND (reference sequence). CDR3 sequence: CASTEGGQGTDTQYF. CDR3 bases: TGTGCCAGTACTGAAGGAGGACAGGGCACAGATACGCAGTATTTT.

This chain links TRBV7-3 with TRBJ1-2, with D hard to call. V gave up 8 bases and J gave up 4 bases, with 14 bases separating them. The CDR3 runs 13 residues. Germline lookup yields CDR1 SGHTA and CDR2 FQGTGA. The CDR3 spells CASGDGVSYGYTF. In DNA form, the CDR3 reads TGTGCCAGCGGGGATGGTGTGAGCTATGGCTACACCTTC.

DNA of the CDR3: TGTGCCAGCAGTTTAGGCAGGACAGGGCGGTCACCCCTCCACTTT. This codes for CASSLGRTGRSPLHF. The gene calls are TRBV28 and TRBJ1-6, with 8 bases fitting TRBD1. Germline-derived CDR1 and CDR2 are MDHEN and SYDVKM. Trimming at V came to 2 bases and at J to 10 bases, leaving 7 bases not matched to a gene. The CDR3 is 15 residues long.

V usage is TRBV18 and J usage is TRBJ2-5; D gene ambiguous. V was cut by 6 bases and J by 5 bases, with 7 bases left in between. This CDR3 region has 11 residues. CDR1 and CDR2 (germline): KGHSH, LQKENI. CDR3 nucleotides: TGTGCCAGCTCTACCTCCGAGACCCAGTACTTC. It specifies CASSTSETQYF. Filled out from reference TRBV18 and TRBJ2-5, the complete variable domain reads NAGVMQNPRHLVRRRGQEARLRCSPMKGHSHVYWYRQLPEEGLKFMVYLQKENIIDESGMPKERFSAEFPKEGPSILRIQQVVRGDSAAYFCASSTSETQYFGPGTRLLVL.

This clone was counted a single time. The V gene is TRBV5-1, the J gene TRBJ1-2; possible D gene TRBD1, 5 bases. V was clipped by 3 bases and J by 8 bases, with 14 bases between them. This CDR3 is built from 13 residues. The germline gives CDR1 SGHRS, CDR2 YFSETQ. CDR3 in amino acids: CASSSGDSRGYTF. As DNA, the CDR3 is TGCGCCAGCAGCTCGGGAGACAGTCGAGGCTACACCTTC.

The chain employs TRBV12-5 and TRBJ2-7; 7 bases agree with TRBD2. Looked up from germline, CDR1 is LGHNT and CDR2 is FRNRAP. The CDR3 spans 14 residues. V trimming: 5 bases; J trimming: 5 bases; junction bases outside the gene matches: 9. The CDR3 coding sequence is TGTGCTAGTGGTCCGAGGGGAGGGTCCCACGAGCAGTACTTC. Its protein product is CASGPRGGSHEQYF.